The following is a T cell receptor beta chain sequence with its context. What it binds is unknown. V was shortened by 4 bases and J by 4 bases, with 12 bases between the two germline ends. The CDR3 extends over 13 amino acids. From germline, CDR1 is SGHRS and CDR2 YFSETQ. Time point defined: week 23, last vaccination. Topical imiquimod accompanied each vaccine dose, which consisted of 300 ug of mutant IDH1 20-mer peptide. The sample originates from a study of a mutant IDH1 vaccine in newly diagnosed glioma. Sequenced by immunoSEQ multiplex PCR; TCRdb stores in-frame clones only, minus some. The sample consists of some 80,000 clones, 85% to 90% of them appearing once.

The clonotype originates from a woman aged 50 to 60 with glioma. V and J are TRBV5-1 and TRBJ2-7; tentatively, D is TRBD2 (6 bases). This specimen consisted of PBMCs, obtained from a glioma patient whose treatment included an IDH1 peptide vaccine. The CDR3 DNA follows: TGCGCCAGCAGCACGGAGGGCCAATACGAGCAGTACTTC. The encoded protein is CASSTEGQYEQYF.